The next 24 T cell receptor beta chains were all read from a single sample in a study of Ad26.COV2.S vaccination and SARS-CoV-2 variants. Documented treatment: about 20 received Ad26.COV2.S at low or high dose, single or two shots; 5 received placebo; per-sample allocation not given. The study sampled participants on day 63 after the first vaccine or placebo injection. Generated by immunoSEQ multiplex PCR, the TCRdb table keeps only in-frame clones and is missing some. Of 350,000 to 400,000 clones listed, roughly nine tenths are singletons. The sequencing used peripheral blood, collected in a trial of Ad26.COV2.S vaccine versus placebo. Every receptor here comes from a person aged 18-65 years who received the Ad26.COV2.S COVID-19 vaccine or a placebo.

A few counts support this clone. V and J are TRBV19 and TRBJ1-6, with D unresolved. Deletions cut 5 bases from V and 9 bases from J, with 11 bases between. The V gene's germline CDR1 is LNHDA and CDR2 SQIVND (reference sequence). The CDR3 has 13 residues. CDR3 coding DNA: TGTGCCAGTAGTGCTGGCCTCGGTTCACCCCTCCACTTT. Translating gives CASSAGLGSPLHF.

The chain combines TRBV7-8 with TRBJ1-6; tentative D call: TRBD1 (5 bases). The CDR3 length is 14 residues. Per germline, CDR1 SGHVS and CDR2 FQNEAQ. The V end was cut by 3 bases, the J end by 10 bases, with 13 bases between. Written as DNA, the CDR3 is TGTGCCAGCAGCTTCGGGACGGGGGTCTCACCCCTCCACTTT. Protein product: CASSFGTGVSPLHF. The whole variable domain, filled in from reference TRBV7-8 and TRBJ1-6, reads GAGVSQSPRYKVAKRGQDVALRCDPISGHVSLFWYQQALGQGPEFLTYFQNEAQLDKSGLPSDRFFAERPEGSVSTLKIQRTQQEDSAVYLCASSFGTGVSPLHFGNGTRLTVT.

This chain links TRBV30 with TRBJ1-2; D is unclear. Trimming stripped 2 bases from V and 11 bases from J, with 15 bases between. The CDR3 spans 12 residues. Germline lookup yields CDR1 GTSNPN and CDR2 SVGIG (reference sequence). CDR3 residues: CAWSRAEREYTF. Here the CDR3 DNA reads TGTGCCTGGAGTCGGGCTGAGAGGGAGTACACCTTC.

This chain joins TRBV7-2 and TRBJ1-6; 7 nucleotides align to TRBD1. Per the germline V gene, CDR1 is SGHTA and CDR2 is FQGNSA. The junction had 10 bases not matched to a gene; V was cut back by 5 bases and J by 0 bases. The CDR3 sequence is 18 residues long. The CDR3 spells CASSPEAGGSSYNSPLHF. DNA of the CDR3: TGTGCCAGCAGCCCCGAAGCAGGGGGAAGCTCCTATAATTCACCCCTCCACTTT.

This chain joins TRBV6-5 and TRBJ1-1; D might be TRBD1 (5 bases). V was shortened by 4 bases and J by 5 bases, with 11 bases between the two germline ends. The CDR3 contains 13 residues. Germline-derived CDR1 and CDR2 are MNHEY and SVGAGI. This CDR3 is CASSWSRQTEAFF. CDR3 bases: TGTGCCAGCAGTTGGAGCAGACAGACTGAAGCTTTCTTT.

The chain joins TRBV27 to TRBJ2-7, with unresolved D. The V gene's germline CDR1 is MNHEY and CDR2 SMNVEV (reference sequence). The CDR3 totals 12 residues. Trimming removed 0 bases from V and 4 bases from J, with 4 bases in between. The CDR3 DNA reads TGTGCCAGCAGTTTATCCCGGTACGAGCAGTACTTC. This gives the protein CASSLSRYEQYF.

Written as DNA, the CDR3 is TGTGCCAGCAGCTGGACTAGTTCAGATACGCAGTATTTT. It is translated as CASSWTSSDTQYF. V and J are TRBV11-2 and TRBJ2-3; 7 bases are a match to TRBD2. Per the germline V gene, CDR1 is SGHAT and CDR2 is FQNNGV. Trimming at V came to 4 bases and at J to 4 bases, leaving 2 bases not matched to a gene. CDR3 length: 13 residues.

This chain uses TRBV5-5 with TRBJ1-2, with D possibly matching TRBD1 (6 bases). Trimming shortened V by 2 bases and J by 7 bases, and 21 bases separated the two germline ends. CDR1 is SGHKS, CDR2 YYEKEE, per germline (reference sequence). The CDR3 spans 16 residues. The CDR3 loop is CASSFAASGVEAGYTF. The CDR3, as DNA: TGTGCCAGCAGCTTCGCCGCGTCAGGGGTAGAAGCTGGCTACACCTTC.

This clone was observed a single time. This rearrangement joins TRBV5-1 to TRBJ2-2; D is ambiguous. This CDR3 has 12 residues. Trimming took off 5 bases at V and 5 bases at J, with 7 bases between the two ends. From germline, CDR1 is SGHRS and CDR2 YFSETQ. The CDR3 loop reads CASRPETGELFF. CDR3 sequence (DNA): TGCGCCAGCAGACCGGAGACCGGGGAGCTGTTTTTT.

This clone was picked up a small number of times. The rearrangement joins TRBV7-8 to TRBJ2-7, with TRBD1 identical over 10 bases. The germline V gene has CDR1 SGHVS and CDR2 FQNEAQ. V was clipped by 5 bases and J by 5 bases; unmatched bases: 9. The CDR3 contains 15 residues. The CDR3 sequence: CASSADGTGVNEQYF. The DNA for the CDR3 is TGTGCCAGCAGCGCGGACGGGACAGGGGTTAACGAGCAGTACTTC.

The chain is built from TRBV7-2 and TRBJ1-5; D gene unclear. V was clipped by 5 bases and J by 7 bases, with 15 bases between them. CDR3 length: 14 amino acids. The germline V gene has CDR1 SGHTA and CDR2 FQGNSA. CDR3 coding DNA: TGTGCCAGCAGCAACGGACGAGTTAGGCAGCCCCAGCATTTT. Its protein product is CASSNGRVRQPQHF.

The rearrangement joins TRBV3-1 (or the pseudogene TRBV3-2) to TRBJ1-6; 8 nucleotides match TRBD1. This CDR3 is built from 17 residues. Germline V lookup: CDR1 LGHDT, CDR2 YNNKEL (reference sequence). Losses at the gene ends were 1 base for V and 7 bases for J; bases not matched to a gene: 9. The CDR3 here is CASSQGPTTGGNSPLHF. CDR3 in DNA: TGTGCCAGCAGCCAAGGGCCGACCACAGGGGGAAATTCACCCCTCCACTTT.

The rearrangement joins TRBV4-1 to TRBJ1-2; D perhaps matches TRBD1 (6 bases). The V end was cut by 0 bases, the J end by 7 bases, with 18 bases between. This CDR3 is 16 amino acids long. The germline V gene has CDR1 MGHRA and CDR2 YSYEKL. CDR3: CASSQDPTGPRGGYTF. The CDR3 DNA follows: TGCGCCAGCAGCCAAGATCCGACAGGCCCAAGGGGTGGCTACACCTTC.

To note about this clone: The germline gene is not matched at one end of the junction; a read error may be the cause. The chain uses TRBV2 and TRBJ1-4; weak D call: TRBD1 (5 bases). Germline assignment: CDR1 SNHLY and CDR2 FYNNEI. This CDR3 has 14 residues. The DNA for the CDR3 is TGTGCCAGCAGGGGGGATAATGAAAATGACAAACTGTTTTTT. It codes for CASRGDNENDKLFF.

This clone was seen a handful of times. This chain links TRBV27 with TRBJ1-5; D possibly corresponds to TRBD1 (5 bases). V shed 6 bases and J shed 4 bases, with 13 bases lying between them. Germline CDR1 is MNHEY and CDR2 is SMNVEV (reference sequence). The CDR3 runs 14 residues. The chain's CDR3 is CASRQWGGNQPQHF. Here the CDR3 DNA reads TGTGCCAGCAGACAATGGGGGGGGAATCAGCCCCAGCATTTT.

The rearrangement links TRBV18 to TRBJ1-1; no definite D call. Between the trimmed V and J ends, which lost 4 bases and 0 bases, there was a span of 12 bases. CDR3 length: 15 residues. From germline, CDR1 is KGHSH and CDR2 LQKENI. The CDR3 nucleotides read TGTGCCAGCTCACGATTCGACGGGGTGAACACTGAAGCTTTCTTT. This translates into CASSRFDGVNTEAFF.

This clone was observed a handful of times. The chain joins TRBV19 to TRBJ2-7, with TRBD1 as a possible D gene (6 bases). CDR3 length: 13 amino acids. Trimming took off 5 bases at V and 2 bases at J, with 10 bases between the two ends. CDR1 is LNHDA and CDR2 is SQIVND in the germline V gene (reference sequence). The CDR3 DNA reads TGTGCCAGTAGTGACCGGGACACCTACGAGCAGTACTTC. Its protein is CASSDRDTYEQYF.

The chain has TRBV12-5 and TRBJ2-4; TRBD1 is a possible D gene (5 bases). The CDR3 extends over 13 amino acids. Trimming shortened V by 7 bases and J by 8 bases, and 15 bases separated the two germline ends. Germline V gene sequence: CDR1 LGHNT, CDR2 FRNRAP. The chain's CDR3 is CASASSGPDIQYF. The CDR3 DNA reads TGTGCTAGTGCCTCTTCAGGGCCGGACATTCAGTACTTC. Full variable domain (remainder filled in from reference TRBV12-5 and TRBJ2-4): DARVTQTPRHKVTEMGQEVTMRCQPILGHNTVFWYRQTMMQGLELLAYFRNRAPLDDSGMPKDRFSAEMPDATLATLKIQPSEPRDSAVYFCASASSGPDIQYFGAGTRLSVL.

The V and J genes are TRBV9 and TRBJ1-1; perhaps TRBD1 as D (6 bases). The germline V and J ends were trimmed by 5 bases and 4 bases, with 15 bases remaining between them. This CDR3 spans 14 amino acids. Germline loops: CDR1 SGDLS, CDR2 YYNGEE. CDR3 residues: CASSSTTGPTEAFF. The CDR3 region has the DNA TGTGCCAGCAGTTCAACCACAGGGCCCACTGAAGCTTTCTTT.

The chain combines TRBV19 with TRBJ1-5; 8 bases line up with TRBD1. After removal of 5 bases from V and 0 bases from J, the junction contained 12 bases not matched to a gene. From germline, CDR1 is LNHDA and CDR2 SQIVND (reference sequence). The CDR3 has 18 residues. CDR3 in amino acids: CASSLGTGDTYSNQPQHF. CDR3 bases: TGTGCCAGTAGTCTAGGGACAGGAGACACTTATAGCAATCAGCCCCAGCATTTT. Using reference TRBV19 and TRBJ1-5 for the parts outside the CDR3, the full variable domain is DGGITQSPKYLFRKEGQNVTLSCEQNLNHDAMYWYRQDPGQGLRLIYYSQIVNDFQKGDIAEGYSVSREKKESFPLTVTSAQKNPTAFYLCASSLGTGDTYSNQPQHFGDGTRLSIL.

The chain uses TRBV12-3 or TRBV12-4 and TRBJ1-1; D might be TRBD1 (6 bases). The length of the CDR3 is 13 residues. V gave up 6 bases and J gave up 5 bases, with 13 bases separating them. The CDR3 sequence: CASSQEGHTEAFF. As DNA, the CDR3 is TGTGCCAGCAGCCAGGAGGGACATACTGAAGCTTTCTTT.

The V call is TRBV3-1 (or the pseudogene TRBV3-2), the J call TRBJ2-3, with 11 bases aligning to TRBD2. This CDR3 has 16 residues. Germline CDR1 is LGHDT and CDR2 is YNNKEL (reference sequence). Trimming at V came to 4 bases and at J to 0 bases, leaving 3 bases not matched to a gene. Here the CDR3 DNA reads TGTGCCAGCAGCCCGGGACTAGCGGACAGCACAGATACGCAGTATTTT. It yields the protein CASSPGLADSTDTQYF.

V is TRBV12-5 and J is TRBJ1-3; D remains ambiguous. The CDR3 spans 16 residues. Germline loops: CDR1 LGHNT, CDR2 FRNRAP. Trimming stripped 1 base from V and 0 bases from J, with 10 bases between. This CDR3 reads CASGLGTLGSGNTIYF. CDR3 DNA sequence: TGTGCTAGTGGTTTGGGAACACTCGGCTCTGGAAACACCATATATTTT.

V and J are TRBV23-1 and TRBJ2-5; 7 nucleotides line up with TRBD2. TRBV23-1 is an ORF for which the function is uncertain. After removal of 4 bases from V and 5 bases from J, the junction contained 4 bases not matched to a gene. The CDR3 has 13 residues. CDR3: CASSRGGTETQYF. The CDR3, as DNA: TGCGCCAGCAGTCGCGGGGGTACGGAGACCCAGTACTTC.